The 17 T cell receptor beta chains below were found in one sample sequenced in a study of T cell repertoires in cytomegalovirus infection. TCRdb recomputed calls from the reads with MiXCR, one row per CDR3 protein. The sample gives 200,000 or so distinct CDR3 sequences, roughly a fifth of which show up once; roughly 2.9% is in the top ten. The source material was PBMCs. These receptors were obtained from a human donor in good health (CMV status not recorded). Some clones in this sample may be carry-over from other donors' samples.

The rearrangement links TRBV14 to TRBJ1-2; the D gene is possibly TRBD1 (6 bases). The V end lost 0 bases, the J end lost 8 bases, and 16 bases lay between the germline ends. Germline lookup yields CDR1 SGHDN and CDR2 FVKESK. The length of the CDR3 is 15 residues. The CDR3 is CASSQDGGHSHGYTF. The CDR3 DNA reads TGTGCCAGCAGCCAAGATGGGGGACATTCCCACGGCTACACCTTC.

In this sample, this clonotype turned up a few times. The chain has TRBV6-2 or TRBV6-3 and TRBJ2-5; 10 bases map to TRBD1. The CDR3 has 15 amino acids. Trimming at V came to 5 bases and at J to 4 bases, leaving 7 bases not matched to a gene. Germline CDR1 reads MNHEY; CDR2 reads SVGEGT. CDR3 loop: CASSRDRGLGETQYF. The CDR3 nucleotides are TGTGCCAGCAGTCGGGACAGGGGATTGGGAGAGACCCAGTACTTC.

The table lists this clonotype with a few counts. The chain couples TRBV6-6 to TRBJ1-5; 7 positions match TRBD1. The CDR3 has 15 amino acids. Germline trimming cut 6 bases from V and 2 bases from J; bases unmatched to any gene: 7. Germline CDR1 MNHNY, CDR2 SVGAGI (reference sequence). The CDR3 loop is CASRTETGRNQPQHF. CDR3 coding DNA: TGTGCCAGCAGAACAGAGACAGGGCGCAATCAGCCCCAGCATTTT.

This chain links TRBV4-3 with TRBJ2-2; 7 bases fit TRBD2. Germline CDR1 LGHNA, CDR2 YSLEER. The V gene end was trimmed by 0 bases and the J gene end by 0 bases; junction bases not matched to a gene: 4. This CDR3 comprises 17 residues. The DNA for the CDR3 is TGCGCCAGCAGCCAAGATTGGGGGGGAGCGAACACCGGGGAGCTGTTTTTT. Residues: CASSQDWGGANTGELFF.

J is TRBJ2-3 and V is TRBV11-2; D unclear. V dropped 5 bases and J dropped 1 base, with 13 bases sitting between them. The V gene's germline CDR1 is SGHAT and CDR2 FQNNGV. The length of the CDR3 is 15 residues. The CDR3 loop is CASSQGSRGTDTQYF. For the CDR3, the DNA is TGTGCCAGCAGCCAAGGATCAAGGGGCACAGATACGCAGTATTTT.

There are many counts of this clonotype. V usage is TRBV12-3 or TRBV12-4 and J usage is TRBJ2-7, with 8 bases aligning to TRBD1. CDR3 length: 15 residues. With 3 bases clipped from V and 3 bases from J, the junction kept 7 bases outside the gene matches. Here the CDR3 DNA reads TGTGCCAGCAGTTTCCGGCCGGACAGGGTCTACGAGCAGTACTTC. Translating gives CASSFRPDRVYEQYF.

The table lists this clonotype with many counts. The genes are TRBV4-1 and TRBJ2-4, with TRBD2 matching over 9 bases. Losses at the gene ends were 0 bases for V and 1 base for J; bases not matched to a gene: 10. Germline V gene sequence: CDR1 MGHRA, CDR2 YSYEKL. There are 19 residues in the CDR3. The chain's CDR3 is CASSQDGGRATWAKNIQYF. CDR3 in DNA: TGCGCCAGCAGCCAAGATGGCGGGAGGGCCACCTGGGCCAAAAACATTCAGTACTTC.

This clonotype was seen ten or more times. The V call is TRBV6-2 or TRBV6-3, the J call TRBJ2-7; the match to TRBD1 covers 7 bases. There are 16 residues in the CDR3. CDR1 MNHEY and CDR2 SVGEGT come from the germline V gene. The ends lost 3 bases at V and 4 bases at J; junction bases unmatched: 12. The CDR3 spells CASSYTTDRVLYEQYF. The CDR3 region has the DNA TGTGCCAGCAGTTATACGACCGACAGGGTCTTGTACGAGCAGTACTTC.

In its sample, this clonotype was seen many times. This chain joins TRBV11-2 and TRBJ2-3; a weak D match, TRBD2 (6 bases). The germline CDR1 and CDR2 sequences are SGHAT and FQNNGV. V dropped 5 bases and J dropped 4 bases, with 16 bases sitting between them. The CDR3 runs 15 residues. CDR3 sequence (DNA): TGTGCCAGCAGCCAGAAGGGGAGGAGGGCAGATACGCAGTATTTT. It translates to CASSQKGRRADTQYF. The complete variable domain, with remaining parts taken from reference TRBV11-2 and TRBJ2-3, reads EAGVAQSPRYKIIEKRQSVAFWCNPISGHATLYWYQQILGQGPKLLIQFQNNGVVDDSQLPKDRFSAERLKGVDSTLKIQPAKLEDSAVYLCASSQKGRRADTQYFGPGTRLTVL.

V is TRBV12-3 or TRBV12-4 and J is TRBJ1-2, with TRBD1 as a possible D gene (5 bases). The CDR3 spans 14 residues. V was cut by 3 bases and J by 5 bases, with 13 bases left in between. The CDR3 bases are TGTGCCAGCAGTTTCGGGGGGGACGGTTATGGCTACACCTTC. Encoded protein: CASSFGGDGYGYTF.

This clonotype has just a few counts. J is TRBJ1-3 and V is TRBV25-1; tentative D call: TRBD1 (5 bases). Germline V lookup: CDR1 MGHDK, CDR2 SYGVNS. This CDR3 is built from 14 residues. V shed 2 bases and J shed 2 bases, with 7 bases lying between them. For the CDR3, the DNA is TGTGCCAGCAGTGAAGTAGGGGCTGGAAACACCATATATTTT. Translated: CASSEVGAGNTIYF.

The chain combines TRBV3-1 with TRBJ1-1; possibly TRBD1 for D (5 bases). Germline V CDR1 and CDR2: LGHDT, YNNKEL (reference sequence). This CDR3 is 14 amino acids long. Trimming pared 7 bases from V and 3 bases from J, leaving 15 bases between. The CDR3 spells CASTYRGGDTEAFF. The CDR3 bases are TGTGCCAGCACCTACCGGGGGGGTGACACTGAAGCTTTCTTT. Based on the CDR3 plus reference TRBV3-1 and TRBJ1-1, the full variable domain is DTAVSQTPKYLVTQMGNDKSIKCEQNLGHDTMYWYKQDSKKFLKIMFSYNNKELIINETVPNRFSPKSPDKAHLNLHINSLELGDSAVYFCASTYRGGDTEAFFGQGTRLTVV.

This clonotype was picked up one time. The chain is built from TRBV28 and TRBJ2-7; TRBD1 matches at 7 bases. Germline lookup yields CDR1 MDHEN and CDR2 SYDVKM. There are 13 residues in the CDR3. With 8 bases clipped from V and 2 bases from J, the junction kept 6 bases outside the gene matches. Written as DNA, the CDR3 is TGTGCCAGCGCTTTGACAGGGCCCTACGAGCAGTACTTC. This sequence encodes CASALTGPYEQYF.

This clonotype came up many times. The chain is built from TRBV7-2 and TRBJ2-5; weak D call: TRBD2 (6 bases). Trimming stripped 7 bases from V and 0 bases from J, with 18 bases between. CDR1 is SGHTA, CDR2 FQGNSA, per germline. This CDR3 is built from 16 residues. CDR3 bases: TGTGCCAGCACCCCCTGGGATAGCGGATACCAAGAGACCCAGTACTTC. Translating gives CASTPWDSGYQETQYF. Looking up the rest from reference TRBV7-2 and TRBJ2-5 gives the full variable domain: GAGVSQSPSNKVTEKGKDVELRCDPISGHTALYWYRQSLGQGLEFLIYFQGNSAPDKSGLPSDRFSAERTGGSVSTLTIQRTQQEDSAVYLCASTPWDSGYQETQYFGPGTRLLVL.

This clonotype has a handful of counts. The CDR3 spells CASSYGGTFPRAFF. Here the CDR3 DNA reads TGTGCCAGCAGTTACGGCGGGACGTTCCCCCGAGCTTTCTTT. The V and J genes are TRBV6-2 or TRBV6-3 and TRBJ1-1, with a weak D call TRBD1 (5 bases). V was trimmed by 2 bases and J by 10 bases, leaving 17 bases between them. Per germline, CDR1 MNHEY and CDR2 SVGEGT. CDR3 size: 14 residues.

V gene TRBV7-4 combines with J gene TRBJ2-7, with 9 bases lining up with TRBD1. Germline trimming cut 3 bases from V and 0 bases from J; bases unmatched to any gene: 6. CDR1 and CDR2 (germline): SGHVT, SQSDAQ. The CDR3 totals 16 residues. The CDR3 coding sequence is TGTGCCAGCAGCTTCAACAGGGGGCTTATCTCCTACGAGCAGTACTTC. Translation: CASSFNRGLISYEQYF.

V and J are TRBV19 and TRBJ2-2; D is undetermined. The CDR3 spans 13 residues. The germline V gene has CDR1 LNHDA and CDR2 SQIVND (reference sequence). V gave up 3 bases and J gave up 8 bases, with 10 bases separating them. This CDR3 reads CASSISYSGELFF. The CDR3, as DNA: TGTGCCAGTAGTATTAGCTACTCTGGGGAGCTGTTTTTT.